This TCR beta chain was identified in a study of response to subunit inactivated influenza vaccine. TCRdb reanalysed the RT-PCR reads using MiXCR and keeps one entry per CDR3 protein. In the table there are around 520,000 distinct CDR3 sequences, around 25% of which are singletons. Points from the study as a whole: The authors suggested that few new T cells are recruited per seasonal influenza vaccination.

This clonotype was observed a handful of times. Its cognate antigen is unknown. V was pared by 1 base and J by 8 bases, with 13 bases between. CDR3 length: 13 residues. Germline V gives CDR1 DFQATT, CDR2 SNEGSKA (reference sequence). The input for sequencing was CD4+ T cells sorted from PBMCs, taken 5 days after vaccination. The receptor was isolated from a man aged 50 or older who received an inactivated influenza vaccine. The V and J genes are TRBV20-1 and TRBJ2-3; the D gene is possibly TRBD2 (6 bases). CDR3 nucleotides: TGCAGTGCTAGAGTATCAGGGCGGGGTACGCAGTATTTT. It codes for CSARVSGRGTQYF.